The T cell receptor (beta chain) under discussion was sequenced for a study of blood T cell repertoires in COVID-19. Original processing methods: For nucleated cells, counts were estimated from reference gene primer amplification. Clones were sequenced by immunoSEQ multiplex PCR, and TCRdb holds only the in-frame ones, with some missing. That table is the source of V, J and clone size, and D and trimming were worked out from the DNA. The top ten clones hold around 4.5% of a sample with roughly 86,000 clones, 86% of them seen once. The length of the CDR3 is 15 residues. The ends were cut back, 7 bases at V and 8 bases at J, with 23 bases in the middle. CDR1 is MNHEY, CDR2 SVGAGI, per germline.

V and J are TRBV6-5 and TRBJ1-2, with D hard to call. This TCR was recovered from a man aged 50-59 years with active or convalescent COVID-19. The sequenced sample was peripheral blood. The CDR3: CASTLGEGGLGGYTF. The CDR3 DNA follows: TGTGCCAGCACTCTGGGAGAGGGCGGCCTAGGGGGCTACACCTTC.